This is a list of T cell receptor beta chains from one sample in a study of cytomegalovirus exposure and HLA in healthy donors. Clones were sequenced by immunoSEQ multiplex PCR, and TCRdb holds only the in-frame ones, with some missing. Of some 120,000 clones detected, around 80% appear once; the ten largest clones hold about 0.94%. The material sequenced was PBMCs. These receptors all come from a human donor in good health. CDR3s leave out the opening cysteine and the closing phenylalanine or tryptophan. Each record gives: CDR3 length, J gene, V gene, clone size, CDR3 protein. A clone size is listed for some rows: how often the clone was seen (once, few, many), or a class if it is expanded.

>13|TRBJ1-4|TRBV6-5|.
ASSSGTGSNEKLF
>16|TRBJ1-1|TRBV25-1|.
ASSPLIPGQGPYTEAF
>11|TRBJ2-7|TRBV2|.
ASSIAPDYEQY
>12|TRBJ2-3|TRBV5-6|.
ASSFPGSTDTQY
>14|TRBJ2-6|TRBV7-8|few
ASSPKGNLGANVLT
>10|TRBJ2-2|TRBV9|few
ASTSRGGELF
>12|TRBJ2-5|TRBV5-6|.
ASSLGTGLKTQY
>16|TRBJ1-5|TRBV27|.
ASSPRVGTGGYNQPQH
>12|TRBJ2-7|TRBV6-5|.
ASSWTISSYEQY
>13|TRBJ2-5|TRBV15|.
ATSSLAGGQETQY
>13|TRBJ1-2|TRBV2|.
ASSEKFDWGDGYT
>10|TRBJ2-7|TRBV6-4|few
TKQLGGYEQY
>12|TRBJ2-7|TRBV5-1|.
ASSLDRLDYEQY
>12|TRBJ2-5|TRBV18|.
ASSTTELQETQY
>16|TRBJ2-1|TRBV10-1|.
ASSTQAPGTGWADEQF
>13|TRBJ1-6|TRBV7-9|few
ASGWTDSWGSPLH
>13|TRBJ2-5|TRBV19|.
ASSRTGGTQETQY
>11|TRBJ2-1|TRBV6-5|.
ASSYPPPGEQF
>10|TRBJ2-6|TRBV27|.
ASSPRTSVLT
>11|TRBJ1-6|TRBV19|.
ATRGAGQSPLH
>15|TRBJ2-5|TRBV6-1|.
ASSEGGVAGGGETQY
>9|TRBJ2-5|TRBV5-6|.
ASLSQETQY
>10|TRBJ2-1|TRBV2|.
ASGSGGHEQF
>16|TRBJ1-2|TRBV6-1|.
ASSDSRHGAGSVRGYT
>13|TRBJ1-5|TRBV28|few
ASSPATGRSQPQH
>12|TRBJ1-1|TRBV9|.
ASSVYGGNTEAF
>13|TRBJ2-3|TRBV7-9|.
AGGLAGLHTDTQY
>12|TRBJ2-7|TRBV9|.
ASSGGQNSYEQY
>14|TRBJ2-3|TRBV6-5|.
ASSSREAGGLDTQY
>14|TRBJ1-3|TRBV5-3|.
ARSGGQKSPGNTIY
>11|TRBJ1-5|TRBV10-3|.
AISTGDNQPQH
>13|TRBJ2-7|TRBV28|.
ASSPTGGYLYEQY
>13|TRBJ1-2|TRBV7-8|few
ASSPNTRRTNGYT
>14|TRBJ2-4|TRBV6-5|once
ASSYNRLPGRGIQY
>11|TRBJ1-1|TRBV12-5|.
ASGLYGNTEAF
>12|TRBJ2-7|TRBV5-1|.
ASSLEGQLYEQY
>12|TRBJ1-6|TRBV11-2|.
ASRLSGANSPLH
>11|TRBJ2-3|TRBV21-1|.
ASTPDSGDTQY
>10|TRBJ1-5|TRBV28|.
ASRQGYQPQH
>10|TRBJ2-7|TRBV21-1|.
ASSGQGSEQY
>13|TRBJ1-1|TRBV5-1|.
ASSASDRFGTEAF
>17|TRBJ2-4|TRBV19|.
ASSLRSKLAGGPENIQY
>9|TRBJ1-1|TRBV5-1|.
ASSLTGEAF
>14|TRBJ2-1|TRBV29-1|.
SVAGRTSGGYNEQF
>12|TRBJ1-2|TRBV7-8|.
ASSSWGTGYGYT
>11|TRBJ2-1|TRBV6-5|.
ASASGGRNEQF
>11|TRBJ1-2|TRBV7-2|.
ASSPRYNYGYT
>11|TRBJ1-2|TRBV7-6|once
ASRTGTGLLYT